The 13 T cell receptor beta chains given below trace back to one sample, sequenced in a study of PD-L1 blockade in urothelial cancer. As to time point: peripheral blood 6 weeks after treatment start. The assay was immunoSEQ multiplex PCR, and TCRdb's table has in-frame clones only and misses some. Of about 45,000 clones listed, roughly four fifths are singletons. Here the sequenced sample was PBMCs, taken around atezolizumab (anti-PD-L1) treatment. These receptors originate from a man in his 60s with urothelial cancer.

J is TRBJ1-2 and V is TRBV6-5, with D unclear. V gave up 7 bases and J gave up 12 bases, with 18 bases separating them. The CDR3 has 12 amino acids. The germline V gene encodes CDR1 MNHEY and CDR2 SVGAGI. CDR3 sequence: CASIAGNGIHTF. CDR3 DNA sequence: TGTGCCAGCATAGCCGGGAACGGGATTCACACCTTC.

This chain links TRBV9 with TRBJ2-3; the match to TRBD2 covers 9 bases. CDR3 length: 14 amino acids. Unmatched junction bases numbered 1, after V lost 3 bases and J lost 2 bases. The germline V gene has CDR1 SGDLS and CDR2 YYNGEE. The CDR3 coding sequence is TGTGCCAGCAGCGCGGGACTAGCCACAGATACGCAGTATTTT. It specifies CASSAGLATDTQYF.

The V and J genes are TRBV2 and TRBJ1-4; 7 bases are shared with TRBD1. This CDR3 contains 14 residues. Germline-derived CDR1 and CDR2 are SNHLY and FYNNEI. Unmatched junction bases numbered 8, after V lost 6 bases and J lost 7 bases. CDR3 coding DNA: TGTGCCAGCAGAGACAGGGTCGGGAGTGAAAAACTGTTTTTT. It codes for CASRDRVGSEKLFF.

The chain links TRBV7-9 to TRBJ1-2; 7 bases map to TRBD1. Germline V gene data show CDR1 as SEHNR and CDR2 as FQNEAQ (reference sequence). This CDR3 has 16 residues. Trimming took 4 bases from V and 9 from J; bases not matched to a gene: 17. Here the CDR3 DNA reads TGTGCCAGCAGCTCCCCGGCCGGGACAGCCATAGGAAGCTACACCTTC. The encoded protein is CASSSPAGTAIGSYTF.

The rearrangement uses TRBV28 and TRBJ1-5, with a weak D call TRBD1 (6 bases). CDR3 length: 15 residues. The germline V gene encodes CDR1 MDHEN and CDR2 SYDVKM. The V gene lost 5 bases and the J gene lost 4 bases, with 15 bases spanning the gap. CDR3 sequence (DNA): TGTGCCAGCAGTAAACAGGGTTTGAAGAATCAGCCCCAGCATTTT. Translated, it gives CASSKQGLKNQPQHF.

This clone was counted only a few times. The chain links TRBV5-6 to TRBJ1-5; D unresolved. This CDR3 is 15 amino acids long. V was clipped by 4 bases and J by 2 bases, with 13 bases between them. The germline gives CDR1 SGHDT, CDR2 YYEEEE. CDR3 DNA sequence: TGTGCCAGCAGCGGATCGAGCGCGGGCAATCAGCCCCAGCATTTT. This sequence encodes CASSGSSAGNQPQHF.

This chain uses TRBV25-1 with TRBJ2-1; 7 bases are shared with TRBD1. J gave up 5 bases and V 7 bases, and 11 bases lay outside the gene matches. From germline, CDR1 is MGHDK and CDR2 SYGVNS. The CDR3 contains 15 residues. CDR3 bases: TGTGCCAGCACCGGATACAGGGGCGTTAACAATGAGCAGTTCTTC. Its translation is CASTGYRGVNNEQFF. The complete variable domain, with remaining parts taken from reference TRBV25-1 and TRBJ2-1, reads EADIYQTPRYLVIGTGKKITLECSQTMGHDKMYWYQQDPGMELHLIHYSYGVNSTEKGDLSSESTVSRIRTEHFPLTLESARPSHTSQYLCASTGYRGVNNEQFFGPGTRLTVL.

The gene calls are TRBV27 and TRBJ2-3; 12 bases fit TRBD2. The V and J ends lost 8 bases and 2 bases, in that order; junction bases with no gene match: 5. The CDR3 covers 15 residues. The germline V gene has CDR1 MNHEY and CDR2 SMNVEV (reference sequence). The CDR3 DNA reads TGTGCCAGCGGCCCTAGCGGGGGGGCCACAGATACGCAGTATTTT. Translated, it gives CASGPSGGATDTQYF.

This sequence joins TRBV7-9 and TRBJ2-1; D ambiguous. Germline assignment: CDR1 SEHNR and CDR2 FQNEAQ (reference sequence). V was cut by 1 base and J by 5 bases, with 6 bases left in between. This CDR3 spans 13 amino acids. CDR3 sequence (DNA): TGTGCCAGCAGCTTAGGACAAGACAATGAGCAGTTCTTC. It specifies CASSLGQDNEQFF. The variable domain in full, completed from reference TRBV7-9 and TRBJ2-1, reads DTGVSQNPRHKITKRGQNVTFRCDPISEHNRLYWYRQTLGQGPEFLTYFQNEAQLEKSRLLSDRFSAERPKGSFSTLEIQRTEQGDSAMYLCASSLGQDNEQFFGPGTRLTVL.

The rearrangement links TRBV5-1 to TRBJ1-1, with D possibly being TRBD1 (5 bases). Trimming left V 1 base short and J 4 bases short, with 11 bases between. This CDR3 spans 14 amino acids. The germline V gene encodes CDR1 SGHRS and CDR2 YFSETQ. Here the CDR3 DNA reads TGCGCCAGCAGCTTGAATCAGGGAAGCACTGAAGCTTTCTTT. It encodes CASSLNQGSTEAFF.

V gene TRBV18 combines with J gene TRBJ2-3; weak D call: TRBD2 (5 bases). The CDR3 totals 14 residues. The germline gives CDR1 KGHSH, CDR2 LQKENI. Trimming cost V 3 bases and J 1 base, with 8 bases left between them. The CDR3, as DNA: TGTGCCAGCTCACCTCTTAGCGGCACAGATACGCAGTATTTT. The encoded protein is CASSPLSGTDTQYF.

The chain employs TRBV5-6 and TRBJ1-1; tentatively, D is TRBD1 (6 bases). Germline-derived CDR1 and CDR2 are SGHDT and YYEEEE. V gave up 4 bases and J gave up 5 bases, with 15 bases separating them. The CDR3 length is 14 residues. For the CDR3, the DNA is TGTGCCAGCAGCCGACCTTACAGGGATACTGAAGCTTTCTTT. This translates into CASSRPYRDTEAFF.

This clone was seen more than once but under ten times. The CDR3 here is CASSPTTVNYGYTF. For the CDR3, the DNA is TGTGCCAGCAGCCCCACGACAGTGAATTATGGCTACACCTTC. The chain joins TRBV4-2 to TRBJ1-2; weak D call: TRBD1 (5 bases). The CDR3 extends over 14 amino acids. Germline CDR1 LGHNA, CDR2 YNFKEQ. The ends were cut back, 4 bases at V and 5 bases at J, with 14 bases in the middle.